This T cell receptor beta chain was documented in a study of technical replicates of blood from a handful of donors. The method was immunoSEQ multiplex PCR; TCRdb's version includes in-frame clones alone and lacks a portion of them. In the table there are around 67,000 clones, approximately 84% of which are singletons. The sequencing input was PBMCs. The receptor comes from a human donor in good health. Some clones in this sample may be carry-over from other donors' samples.

In nucleotides, the CDR3 is TGTGCCAGCAGTTCCGAACTAGCGCCAGGGGTCTACGAGCAGTACTTC. Translating it yields CASSSELAPGVYEQYF. The chain has TRBV6-5 and TRBJ2-7; a weak D match, TRBD2 (7 bases). This CDR3 is built from 16 residues. With 4 bases removed from V and 3 bases from J, the gap between germline ends came to 19 bases. In germline, CDR1 is MNHEY, CDR2 SVGAGI.